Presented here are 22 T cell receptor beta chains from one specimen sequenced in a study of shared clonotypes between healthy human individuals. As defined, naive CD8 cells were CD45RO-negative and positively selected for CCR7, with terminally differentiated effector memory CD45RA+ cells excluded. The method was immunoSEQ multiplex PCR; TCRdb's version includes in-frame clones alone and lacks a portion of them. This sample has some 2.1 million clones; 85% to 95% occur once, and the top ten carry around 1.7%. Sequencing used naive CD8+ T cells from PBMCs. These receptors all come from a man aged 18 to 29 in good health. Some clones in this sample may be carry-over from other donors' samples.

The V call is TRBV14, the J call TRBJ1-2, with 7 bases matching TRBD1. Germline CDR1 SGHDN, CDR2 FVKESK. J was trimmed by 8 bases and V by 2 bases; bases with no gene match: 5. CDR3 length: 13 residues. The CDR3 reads CASSQLRGDGYTF. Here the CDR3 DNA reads TGTGCCAGCAGCCAACTCAGGGGGGACGGCTACACCTTC.

Here the CDR3 reads CASRSGTVQYF. The CDR3 nucleotides read TGTGCCAGCAGATCAGGGACAGTTCAGTACTTC. V and J are TRBV11-2 and TRBJ2-4; 7 bases fit TRBD1. The CDR3 is 11 amino acids. V trimming: 6 bases; J trimming: 11 bases; junction bases outside the gene matches: 4. Germline CDR1 and CDR2: SGHAT and FQNNGV.

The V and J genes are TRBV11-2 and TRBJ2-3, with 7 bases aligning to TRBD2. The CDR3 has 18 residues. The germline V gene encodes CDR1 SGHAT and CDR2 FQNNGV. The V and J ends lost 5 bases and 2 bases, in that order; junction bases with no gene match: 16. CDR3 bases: TGTGCCAGCAGCCAGAGGTTTTGGCGGGAGAACATCACAGATACGCAGTATTTT. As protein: CASSQRFWRENITDTQYF.

The chain's CDR3 is CASNLQGGRTEAFF. In nucleotides, the CDR3 is TGTGCCAGCAACCTACAGGGAGGGAGGACTGAAGCTTTCTTT. This chain uses TRBV6-5 with TRBJ1-1, with a possible D match to TRBD1 (6 bases). Trimming took 7 bases from V and 5 from J, leaving 17 bases between them. The CDR3 consists of 14 residues. Germline V CDR1 and CDR2: MNHEY, SVGAGI.

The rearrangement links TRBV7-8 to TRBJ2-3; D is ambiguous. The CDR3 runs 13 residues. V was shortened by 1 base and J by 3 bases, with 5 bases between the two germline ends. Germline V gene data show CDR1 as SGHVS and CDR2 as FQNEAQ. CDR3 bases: TGTGCCAGCAGCTTAGTATTGACAGATACGCAGTATTTT. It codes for CASSLVLTDTQYF.

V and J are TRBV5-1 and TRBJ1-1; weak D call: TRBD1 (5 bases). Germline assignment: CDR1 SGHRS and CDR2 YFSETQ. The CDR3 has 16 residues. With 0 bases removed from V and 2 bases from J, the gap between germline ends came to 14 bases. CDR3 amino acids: CASSLEFRDLNTEAFF. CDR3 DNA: TGCGCCAGCAGCTTGGAGTTTCGGGACCTAAACACTGAAGCTTTCTTT.

In DNA, the CDR3 is TGTGCCATCAGTGAGTTCCTCGGACAGGGGGGACTAGCCTTCTACGAGCAGTACTTC. Its protein is CAISEFLGQGGLAFYEQYF. This sequence joins TRBV10-3 and TRBJ2-7; D possibly corresponds to TRBD1 (10 bases). Deletions cut 1 base from V and 3 bases from J, with 25 bases between. The CDR3 covers 19 residues. CDR1 and CDR2 from the germline V gene are ENHRY and SYGVKD.

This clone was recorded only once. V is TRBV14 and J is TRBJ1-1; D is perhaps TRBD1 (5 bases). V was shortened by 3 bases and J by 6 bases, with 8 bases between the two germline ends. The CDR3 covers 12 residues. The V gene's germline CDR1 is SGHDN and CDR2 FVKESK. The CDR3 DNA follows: TGTGCCAGCAGCCACCAGGGACCTGAAGCTTTCTTT. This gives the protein CASSHQGPEAFF.

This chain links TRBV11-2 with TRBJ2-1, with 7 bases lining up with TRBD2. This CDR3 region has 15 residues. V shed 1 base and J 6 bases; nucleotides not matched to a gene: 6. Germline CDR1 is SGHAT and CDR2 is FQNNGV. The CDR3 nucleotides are TGTGCCAGCAGCTTAGGCGGGGGTGCGAGCAATGAGCAGTTCTTC. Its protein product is CASSLGGGASNEQFF.

The CDR3 protein is CASSIGGTGLPPFQPQHF. CDR3 sequence (DNA): TGTGCCAGTAGTATCGGAGGGACAGGGCTCCCCCCTTTCCAGCCCCAGCATTTT. The J gene is TRBJ1-5, the V gene TRBV19, with 9 bases lining up with TRBD1. The CDR3 loop spans 18 amino acids. Germline V gene data show CDR1 as LNHDA and CDR2 as SQIVND (reference sequence). Trimming at V came to 3 bases and at J to 7 bases, leaving 16 bases not matched to a gene.

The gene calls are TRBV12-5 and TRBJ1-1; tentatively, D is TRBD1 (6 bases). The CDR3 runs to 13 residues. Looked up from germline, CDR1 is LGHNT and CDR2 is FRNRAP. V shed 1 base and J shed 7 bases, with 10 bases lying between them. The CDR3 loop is CASGLAGQSEAFF. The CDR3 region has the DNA TGTGCTAGTGGTTTGGCCGGACAGAGTGAAGCTTTCTTT.

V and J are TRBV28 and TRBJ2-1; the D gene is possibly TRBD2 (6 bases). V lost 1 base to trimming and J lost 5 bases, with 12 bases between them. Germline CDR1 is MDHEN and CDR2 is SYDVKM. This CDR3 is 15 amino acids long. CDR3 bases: TGTGCCAGCAGTTTATACGGGAGATGGGACAATGAGCAGTTCTTC. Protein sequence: CASSLYGRWDNEQFF.

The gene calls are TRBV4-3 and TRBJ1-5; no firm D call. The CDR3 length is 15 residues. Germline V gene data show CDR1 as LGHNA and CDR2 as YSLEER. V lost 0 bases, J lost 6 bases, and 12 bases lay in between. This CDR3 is CASSQEASGPQPQHF. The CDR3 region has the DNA TGCGCCAGCAGCCAAGAGGCCTCGGGCCCTCAGCCCCAGCATTTT.

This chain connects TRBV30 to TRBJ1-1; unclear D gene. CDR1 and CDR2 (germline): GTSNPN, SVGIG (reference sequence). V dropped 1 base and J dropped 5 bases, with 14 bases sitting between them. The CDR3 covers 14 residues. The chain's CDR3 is CAWSDKGFWTEAFF. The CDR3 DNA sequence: TGTGCCTGGAGTGACAAGGGTTTTTGGACTGAAGCTTTCTTT.

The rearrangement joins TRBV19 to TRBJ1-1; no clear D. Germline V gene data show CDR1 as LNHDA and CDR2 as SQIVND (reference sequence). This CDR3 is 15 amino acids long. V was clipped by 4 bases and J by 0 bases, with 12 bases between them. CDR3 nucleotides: TGTGCCAGTAGTACCCGGACGGAATTGAACACTGAAGCTTTCTTT. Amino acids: CASSTRTELNTEAFF.

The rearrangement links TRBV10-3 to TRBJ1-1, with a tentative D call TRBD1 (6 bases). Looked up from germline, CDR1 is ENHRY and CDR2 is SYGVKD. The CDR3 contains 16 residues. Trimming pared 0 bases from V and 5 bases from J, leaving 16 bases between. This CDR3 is CAISESWGRVGTEAFF. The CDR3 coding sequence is TGTGCCATCAGTGAGTCATGGGGGCGGGTAGGAACTGAAGCTTTCTTT.

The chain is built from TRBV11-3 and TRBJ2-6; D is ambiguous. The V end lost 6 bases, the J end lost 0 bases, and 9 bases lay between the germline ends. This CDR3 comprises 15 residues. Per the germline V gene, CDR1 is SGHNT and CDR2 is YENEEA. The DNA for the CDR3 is TGTGCCAGCAGATTTCAAAGCTCTGGGGCCAACGTCCTGACTTTC. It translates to CASRFQSSGANVLTF.

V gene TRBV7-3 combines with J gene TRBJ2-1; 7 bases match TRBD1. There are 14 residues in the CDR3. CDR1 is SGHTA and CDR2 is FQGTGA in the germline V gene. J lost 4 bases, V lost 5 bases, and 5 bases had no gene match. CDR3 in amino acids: CASSPRQGYNEQFF. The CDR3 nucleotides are TGTGCCAGCAGCCCCCGACAGGGTTACAATGAGCAGTTCTTC. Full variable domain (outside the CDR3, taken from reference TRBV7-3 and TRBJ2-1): GAGVSQTPSNKVTEKGKYVELRCDPISGHTALYWYRQSLGQGPEFLIYFQGTGAADDSGLPNDRFFAVRPEGSVSTLKIQRTERGDSAVYLCASSPRQGYNEQFFGPGTRLTVL.

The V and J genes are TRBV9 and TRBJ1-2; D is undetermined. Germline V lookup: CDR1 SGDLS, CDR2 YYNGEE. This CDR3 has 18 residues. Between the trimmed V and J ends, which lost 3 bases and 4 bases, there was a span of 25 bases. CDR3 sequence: CASSGPTPGVGVGYGYTF. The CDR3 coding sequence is TGTGCCAGCAGCGGCCCAACTCCTGGGGTGGGCGTCGGCTATGGCTACACCTTC.

Here the CDR3 reads CASSVLGTSGAYEQYF. CDR3 DNA: TGTGCCAGCAGTGTTCTCGGGACTAGCGGAGCCTACGAGCAGTACTTC. The chain uses TRBV27 and TRBJ2-7, with 11 bases aligning to TRBD2. V was clipped by 5 bases and J by 2 bases; unmatched bases: 8. Germline V gene lookup returns CDR1 MNHEY and CDR2 SMNVEV (reference sequence). The CDR3 contains 16 residues.

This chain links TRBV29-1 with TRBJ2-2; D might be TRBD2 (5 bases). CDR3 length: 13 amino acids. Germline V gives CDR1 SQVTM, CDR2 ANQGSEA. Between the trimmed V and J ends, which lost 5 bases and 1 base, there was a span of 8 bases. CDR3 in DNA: TGCAGCGTTCCGGGATTGAACACCGGGGAGCTGTTTTTT. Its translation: CSVPGLNTGELFF.

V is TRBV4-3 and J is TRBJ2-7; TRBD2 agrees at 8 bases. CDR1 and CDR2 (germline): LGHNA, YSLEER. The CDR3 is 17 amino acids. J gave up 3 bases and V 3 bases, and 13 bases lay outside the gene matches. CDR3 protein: CASSHGDPGLADYEQYF. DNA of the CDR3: TGCGCCAGCAGCCACGGAGACCCCGGACTAGCAGACTACGAGCAGTACTTC.